The next 9 T cell receptor beta chains were all read from a single sample in a study of T cell responses to AZD1222 COVID-19 vaccine. Data came from immunoSEQ multiplex PCR; TCRdb stores just in-frame clones and leaves some out. The sample has some 84,000 clones; around 88% are singletons. The sample consisted of peripheral blood, taken 28 days after the second AZD1222 dose. The receptors stem from an adult who received the AZD1222 COVID-19 vaccine.

This chain links TRBV6-5 with TRBJ2-5, with 7 bases matching TRBD1. Per the germline V gene, CDR1 is MNHEY and CDR2 is SVGAGI. Trimming removed 0 bases from V and 5 bases from J; junction bases left unmatched: 6. CDR3 size: 15 residues. The CDR3 loop is CASSYSQGDRETQYF. CDR3 nucleotide sequence: TGTGCCAGCAGTTACTCTCAGGGGGACCGGGAGACCCAGTACTTC.

V usage is TRBV5-8 and J usage is TRBJ1-5, with D perhaps matching TRBD1 (5 bases). V was clipped by 7 bases and J by 6 bases, with 14 bases between them. Germline CDR1 and CDR2: SGHTS and YDEGEE. The CDR3 loop spans 13 amino acids. CDR3 region: CASDRGRSQPQHF. In DNA, the CDR3 is TGTGCCAGCGATAGGGGACGGAGTCAGCCCCAGCATTTT.

The V gene is TRBV7-9, the J gene TRBJ1-1; tentatively, D is TRBD1 (6 bases). Trimming removed 2 bases from V and 8 bases from J, with 12 bases in between. Germline lookup yields CDR1 SEHNR and CDR2 FQNEAQ (reference sequence). The CDR3 has 13 residues. The CDR3 coding sequence is TGTGCCAGCAGCTTACCACAGGGCCACGAAGCTTTCTTT. As protein: CASSLPQGHEAFF.

This clone was detected only once. The chain recombines TRBV18 with TRBJ1-2, with TRBD1 as a possible D gene (5 bases). Germline assignment: CDR1 KGHSH and CDR2 LQKENI. This CDR3 has 14 amino acids. Between the trimmed V and J ends, which lost 5 bases and 3 bases, there was a span of 13 bases. The CDR3 loop is CASSLTAGYYGYTF. As DNA, the CDR3 is TGTGCCAGCTCATTGACAGCTGGGTACTATGGCTACACCTTC.

As DNA, the CDR3 is TGTGCCAGCAGTGATTGGGGGCGCGGAAACACCATATATTTT. Its protein is CASSDWGRGNTIYF. This chain links TRBV2 with TRBJ1-3; weak D call: TRBD1 (6 bases). V lost 3 bases to trimming and J lost 4 bases, with 10 bases between them. Germline V gene lookup returns CDR1 SNHLY and CDR2 FYNNEI. The CDR3 is 14 amino acids.

V and J are TRBV7-8 and TRBJ1-5, with D tentatively TRBD1 (6 bases). This CDR3 comprises 16 residues. Trimming pared 3 bases from V and 7 bases from J, leaving 19 bases between. CDR1 and CDR2 from the germline V gene are SGHVS and FQNEAQ. This chain's CDR3 is CASSFSGGGRRQPQHF. CDR3 bases: TGTGCCAGCAGCTTCTCCGGGGGGGGGCGTCGGCAGCCCCAGCATTTT.

The V gene is TRBV5-1, the J gene TRBJ1-4; D unclear. Trimming stripped 0 bases from V and 5 bases from J, with 8 bases between. Germline V gene lookup returns CDR1 SGHRS and CDR2 YFSETQ. The CDR3 consists of 14 residues. CDR3 nucleotides: TGCGCCAGCAGCTTGGTCCCAGCGAATGAAAAACTGTTTTTT. It yields the protein CASSLVPANEKLFF.

The chain uses TRBV6-6 and TRBJ2-7, with D uncertain. The CDR3 spans 15 residues. Trimming shortened V by 6 bases and J by 1 base, and 16 bases separated the two germline ends. The germline CDR1 and CDR2 sequences are MNHNY and SVGAGI (reference sequence). CDR3 amino acids: CASRHRRVSSYEQYF. The CDR3 DNA reads as TGTGCCAGCAGACACCGGCGAGTGTCTTCCTACGAGCAGTACTTC.

This rearrangement joins TRBV7-8 to TRBJ1-2; no clear D gene. V dropped 7 bases and J dropped 1 base, with 10 bases sitting between them. The germline CDR1 and CDR2 sequences are SGHVS and FQNEAQ. This CDR3 contains 13 residues. This CDR3 reads CASTTGSNYGYTF. The CDR3 DNA follows: TGTGCCAGCACCACCGGGAGTAACTATGGCTACACCTTC.